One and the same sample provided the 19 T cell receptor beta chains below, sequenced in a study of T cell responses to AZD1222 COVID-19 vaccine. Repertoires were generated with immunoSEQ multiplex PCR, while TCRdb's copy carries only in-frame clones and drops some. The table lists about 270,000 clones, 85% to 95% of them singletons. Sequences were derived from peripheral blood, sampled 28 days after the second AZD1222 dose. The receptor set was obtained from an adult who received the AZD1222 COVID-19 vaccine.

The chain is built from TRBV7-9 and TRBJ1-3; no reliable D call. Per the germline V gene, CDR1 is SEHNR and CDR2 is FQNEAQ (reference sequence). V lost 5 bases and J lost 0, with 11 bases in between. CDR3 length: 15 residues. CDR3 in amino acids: CASSAGIDSGNTIYF. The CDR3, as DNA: TGTGCCAGCAGCGCCGGAATCGACTCTGGAAACACCATATATTTT.

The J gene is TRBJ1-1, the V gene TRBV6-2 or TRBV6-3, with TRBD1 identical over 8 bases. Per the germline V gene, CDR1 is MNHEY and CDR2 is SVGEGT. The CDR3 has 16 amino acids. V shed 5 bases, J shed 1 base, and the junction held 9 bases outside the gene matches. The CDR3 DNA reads TGTGCCAGCAGTACGTGGCCCGGGACAGGGAACACTGAAGCTTTCTTT. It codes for CASSTWPGTGNTEAFF.

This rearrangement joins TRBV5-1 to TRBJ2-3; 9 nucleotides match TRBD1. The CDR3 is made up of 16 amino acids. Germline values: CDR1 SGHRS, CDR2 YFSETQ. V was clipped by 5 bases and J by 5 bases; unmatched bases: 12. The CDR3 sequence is CASSPGTGFGLDTQYF. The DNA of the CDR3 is TGCGCCAGCAGTCCCGGGACAGGGTTTGGTCTAGATACGCAGTATTTT. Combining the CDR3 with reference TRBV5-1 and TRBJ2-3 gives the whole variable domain KAGVTQTPRYLIKTRGQQVTLSCSPISGHRSVSWYQQTPGQGLQFLFEYFSETQRNKGNFPGRFSGRQFSNSRSEMNVSTLELGDSALYLCASSPGTGFGLDTQYFGPGTRLTVL.

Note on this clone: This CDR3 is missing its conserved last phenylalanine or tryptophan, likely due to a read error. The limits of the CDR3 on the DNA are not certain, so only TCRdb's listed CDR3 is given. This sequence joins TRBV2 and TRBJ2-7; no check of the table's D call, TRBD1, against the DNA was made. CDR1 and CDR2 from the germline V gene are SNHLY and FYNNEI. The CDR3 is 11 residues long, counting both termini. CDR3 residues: CASSAYVEQGI.

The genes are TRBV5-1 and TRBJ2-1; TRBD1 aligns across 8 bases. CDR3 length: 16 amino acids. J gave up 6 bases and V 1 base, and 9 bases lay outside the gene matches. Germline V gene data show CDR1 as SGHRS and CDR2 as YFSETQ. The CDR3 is CASSLPGGVYFNEQFF. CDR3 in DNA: TGCGCCAGCAGCTTGCCAGGGGGCGTTTATTTCAATGAGCAGTTCTTC.

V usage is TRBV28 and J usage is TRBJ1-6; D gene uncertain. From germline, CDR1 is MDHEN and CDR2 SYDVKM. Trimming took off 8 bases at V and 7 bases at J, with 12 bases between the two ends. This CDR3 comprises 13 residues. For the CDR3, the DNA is TGTGCCAGCGTATCAGATCCCAATTCACCCCTCCACTTT. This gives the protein CASVSDPNSPLHF.

The DNA of the CDR3 is TGTGCCAGCTCCCGCGAGGGCGTTACGGGGAATGAGCAGTTCTTC. Protein sequence: CASSREGVTGNEQFF. This chain uses TRBV11-1 with TRBJ2-1, with a possible D match to TRBD2 (5 bases). The CDR3 consists of 15 residues. Germline assignment: CDR1 SGHAT and CDR2 FQDESV (reference sequence). V was shortened by 8 bases and J by 7 bases, with 21 bases between the two germline ends.

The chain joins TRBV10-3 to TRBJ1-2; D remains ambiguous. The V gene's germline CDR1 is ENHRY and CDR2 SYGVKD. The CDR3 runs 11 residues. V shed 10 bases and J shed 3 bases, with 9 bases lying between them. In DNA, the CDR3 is TGTGCCAACGCAGGCGACTATGGCTACACCTTC. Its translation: CANAGDYGYTF.

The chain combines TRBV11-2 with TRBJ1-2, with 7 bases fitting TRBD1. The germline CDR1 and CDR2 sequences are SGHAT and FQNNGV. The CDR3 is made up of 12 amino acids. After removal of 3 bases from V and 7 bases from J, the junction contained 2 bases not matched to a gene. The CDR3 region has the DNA TGTGCCAGCAGCTTTACAGGGGTTGGCTACACCTTC. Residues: CASSFTGVGYTF. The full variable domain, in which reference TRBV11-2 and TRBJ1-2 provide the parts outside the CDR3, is EAGVAQSPRYKIIEKRQSVAFWCNPISGHATLYWYQQILGQGPKLLIQFQNNGVVDDSQLPKDRFSAERLKGVDSTLKIQPAKLEDSAVYLCASSFTGVGYTFGSGTRLTVV.

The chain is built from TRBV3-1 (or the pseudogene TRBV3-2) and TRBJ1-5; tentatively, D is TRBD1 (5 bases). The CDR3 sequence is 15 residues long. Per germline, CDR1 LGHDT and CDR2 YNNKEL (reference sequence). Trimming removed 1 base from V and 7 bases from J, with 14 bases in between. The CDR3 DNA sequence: TGTGCCAGCAGCCAAGGCCCTCTGGAGGGGCAGCCCCAGCATTTT. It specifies CASSQGPLEGQPQHF.

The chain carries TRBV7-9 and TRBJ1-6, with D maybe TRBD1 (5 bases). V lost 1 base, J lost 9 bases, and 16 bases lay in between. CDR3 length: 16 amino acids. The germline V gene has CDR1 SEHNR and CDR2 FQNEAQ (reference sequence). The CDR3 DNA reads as TGTGCCAGCAGCTTAGGCCCCCAGGGTTCGGGTTCACCCCTCCACTTT. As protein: CASSLGPQGSGSPLHF.

The CDR3 sequence: CASTKGRGAGELFF. The CDR3 bases are TGTGCCAGCACCAAGGGCAGGGGAGCCGGGGAGCTGTTTTTT. The chain combines TRBV2 with TRBJ2-2, with D possibly matching TRBD1 (6 bases). Germline CDR1 SNHLY, CDR2 FYNNEI. CDR3 size: 14 residues. Trimming removed 7 bases from V and 6 bases from J, with 15 bases in between.

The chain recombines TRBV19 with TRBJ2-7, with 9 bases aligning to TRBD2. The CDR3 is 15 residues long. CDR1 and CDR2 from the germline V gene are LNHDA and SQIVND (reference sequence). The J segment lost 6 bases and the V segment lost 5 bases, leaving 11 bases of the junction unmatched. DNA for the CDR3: TGTGCCAGTAGTGCCGGCGGGAGGGACACGTCCGAGCAGTACTTC. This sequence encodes CASSAGGRDTSEQYF.

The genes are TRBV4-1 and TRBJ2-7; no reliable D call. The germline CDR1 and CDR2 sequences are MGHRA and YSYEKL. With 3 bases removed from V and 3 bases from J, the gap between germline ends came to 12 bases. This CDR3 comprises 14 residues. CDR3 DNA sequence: TGCGCCAGCAGCCAGTCCCCGGGTCGCTACGAGCAGTACTTC. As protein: CASSQSPGRYEQYF.

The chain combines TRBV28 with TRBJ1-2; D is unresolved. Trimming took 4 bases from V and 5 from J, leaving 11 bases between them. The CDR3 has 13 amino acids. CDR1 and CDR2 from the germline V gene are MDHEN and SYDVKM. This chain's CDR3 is CASSSPLGYGYTF. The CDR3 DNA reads TGTGCCAGCAGTTCTCCTCTAGGGTATGGCTACACCTTC.

The CDR3 DNA is TGTGCCAGCAGCCAAGCCAGGGAAGGGGAAAAACTGTTTTTT. Amino acid sequence: CASSQAREGEKLFF. The rearrangement joins TRBV14 to TRBJ1-4; tentatively, D is TRBD1 (5 bases). CDR1 is SGHDN, CDR2 FVKESK, per germline. This CDR3 is built from 14 residues. V gave up 1 base and J gave up 8 bases, with 11 bases separating them.

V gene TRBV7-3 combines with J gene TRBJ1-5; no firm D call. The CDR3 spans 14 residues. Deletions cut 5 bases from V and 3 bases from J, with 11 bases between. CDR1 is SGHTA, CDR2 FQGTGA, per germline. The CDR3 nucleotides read TGTGCCAGCAGCCCTAGGGCCTCCAATCAGCCCCAGCATTTT. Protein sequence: CASSPRASNQPQHF. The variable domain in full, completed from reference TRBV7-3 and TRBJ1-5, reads GAGVSQTPSNKVTEKGKYVELRCDPISGHTALYWYRQSLGQGPEFLIYFQGTGAADDSGLPNDRFFAVRPEGSVSTLKIQRTERGDSAVYLCASSPRASNQPQHFGDGTRLSIL.

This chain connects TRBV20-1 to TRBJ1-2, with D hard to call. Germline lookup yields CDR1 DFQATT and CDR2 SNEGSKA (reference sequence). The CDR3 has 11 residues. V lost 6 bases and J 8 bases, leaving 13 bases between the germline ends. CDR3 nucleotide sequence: TGCAGTGCCCGGGGTGGGTTCGGCTACACCTTC. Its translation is CSARGGFGYTF.

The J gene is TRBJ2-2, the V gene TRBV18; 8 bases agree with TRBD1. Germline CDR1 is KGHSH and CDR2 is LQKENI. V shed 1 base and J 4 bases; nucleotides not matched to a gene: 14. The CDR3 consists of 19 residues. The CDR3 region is CASSPRSGQAGRGTGELFF. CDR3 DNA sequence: TGTGCCAGCTCACCACGGTCGGGACAGGCGGGCCGAGGCACCGGGGAGCTGTTTTTT.